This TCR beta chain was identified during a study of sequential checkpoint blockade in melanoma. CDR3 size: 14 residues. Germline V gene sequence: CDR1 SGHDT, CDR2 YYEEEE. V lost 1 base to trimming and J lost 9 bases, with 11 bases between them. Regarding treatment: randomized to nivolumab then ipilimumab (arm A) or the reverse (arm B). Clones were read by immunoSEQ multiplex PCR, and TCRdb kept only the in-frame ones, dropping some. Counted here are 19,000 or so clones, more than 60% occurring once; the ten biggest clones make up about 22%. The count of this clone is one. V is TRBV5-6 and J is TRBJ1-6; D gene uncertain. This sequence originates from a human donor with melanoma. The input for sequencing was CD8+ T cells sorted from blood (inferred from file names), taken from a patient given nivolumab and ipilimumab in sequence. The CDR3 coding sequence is TGTGCCAGCAGCTTGCCTCTAGGCACTTCACCCCTCCACTTT. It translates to CASSLPLGTSPLHF.